Following are 5 T cell receptor beta chains from one sample sequenced in a study of CD8 T cells in ankylosing spondylitis. Study conclusions and caveats: Ankylosing spondylitis blood seemed to carry a telltale TCR beta motif made of roughly eight highly homologous variants.

Antigens for these TCRs are unknown. TCRdb reprocessed the 5' RACE reads via MiXCR and lists one record per CDR3 protein. This sample has 700,000 to 1,000,000 distinct CDR3 sequences, with 10% to 15% found just once. Sequenced material: blood, either unsorted or a sorted T cell fraction (not recorded which). The source is a male donor with ankylosing spondylitis.

This clonotype was seen only a few times. In DNA, the CDR3 is TGCAGCGTGGGACAGGGGGAAGGTGAGCAGTTCTTC. Amino acid sequence: CSVGQGEGEQFF. The chain couples TRBV29-1 to TRBJ2-1, with 11 bases lining up with TRBD1. The CDR3 sequence is 12 residues long. The V segment lost 6 bases and the J segment 9 bases; nucleotides outside the gene matches: 4. Germline V lookup: CDR1 SQVTM, CDR2 ANQGSEA.

The rearrangement joins TRBV18 to TRBJ1-2; the D is unclear. The germline V gene encodes CDR1 KGHSH and CDR2 LQKENI. CDR3 size: 16 residues. V was cut by 3 bases and J by 7 bases, with 21 bases left in between. CDR3 nucleotide sequence: TGTGCCAGCTCACCTAACAAGGACTTGGTTTTCGGTGGCTACACCTTC. It codes for CASSPNKDLVFGGYTF.

V gene TRBV7-2 combines with J gene TRBJ1-3; TRBD1 aligns across 8 bases. This CDR3 contains 16 residues. CDR1 is SGHTA and CDR2 is FQGNSA in the germline V gene. V shed 5 bases and J 0 bases; nucleotides not matched to a gene: 6. CDR3 DNA: TGTGCCAGCAGCCCCTGGACAGGGAACTCTGGAAACACCATATATTTT. It translates to CASSPWTGNSGNTIYF.

The chain combines TRBV15 with TRBJ2-7; no clear D gene. The V end was cut by 5 bases, the J end by 7 bases, with 12 bases between. Germline V gene lookup returns CDR1 LNHNV and CDR2 YYDKDF (reference sequence). The CDR3 covers 12 residues. CDR3 loop: CATSEGPREQYF. The CDR3 nucleotides are TGTGCCACCAGCGAAGGACCGAGGGAGCAGTACTTC.

This clonotype was recorded a few times. V usage is TRBV7-2 and J usage is TRBJ1-2; D is undetermined. CDR3 length equals 16 residues. V lost 5 bases and J 4 bases, leaving 20 bases between the germline ends. CDR1 and CDR2 (germline): SGHTA, FQGNSA. The CDR3 sequence is CASSLRLDTVGYGYTF. CDR3 bases: TGTGCCAGCAGCCTCCGACTCGACACAGTGGGCTATGGCTACACCTTC.